Below, 16 T cell receptor beta chains from the same sample are listed, as sequenced in a study of blood T cell repertoires in COVID-19. Sequenced by immunoSEQ multiplex PCR; TCRdb stores in-frame clones only, minus some. The repertoire holds around 150,000 clones, with 87% as singletons. Input material: peripheral blood. These receptors were obtained from a woman between 55 and 75 years old with active or convalescent COVID-19.

The rearrangement uses TRBV7-6 and TRBJ2-1, with 8 bases lining up with TRBD1. This CDR3 is built from 16 residues. CDR1 SGHVS and CDR2 FNYEAQ come from the germline V gene. With V trimmed by 2 bases and J by 6 bases, 9 bases remained unmatched. This CDR3 reads CASSLPGQGRGNEQFF. Written as DNA, the CDR3 is TGTGCCAGCAGCTTACCCGGACAGGGTCGGGGCAATGAGCAGTTCTTC.

The V and J genes are TRBV29-1 and TRBJ2-5; 8 bases agree with TRBD1. The CDR3 spans 12 residues. V gave up 7 bases and J gave up 4 bases; unmatched junction bases: 5. The germline V gene has CDR1 SQVTM and CDR2 ANQGSEA. CDR3 sequence reads: CSASGTGETQYF. The CDR3 region has the DNA TGCAGCGCCTCCGGGACAGGAGAGACCCAGTACTTC.

The gene calls are TRBV18 and TRBJ1-1; 7 bases line up with TRBD1. The V gene's germline CDR1 is KGHSH and CDR2 LQKENI. V lost 3 bases and J lost 3; bases outside the gene matches: 10. The CDR3 totals 16 residues. DNA of the CDR3: TGTGCCAGCTCACCTGGTCGCCGACAGGGCGACACTGAAGCTTTCTTT. Translating gives CASSPGRRQGDTEAFF.

The chain combines TRBV29-1 with TRBJ2-1, with D possibly matching TRBD1 (6 bases). Per germline, CDR1 SQVTM and CDR2 ANQGSEA. Between the trimmed V and J ends, which lost 3 bases and 8 bases, there was a span of 17 bases. This CDR3 comprises 14 residues. The CDR3 DNA reads as TGCAGCGTTGACCTTAATACAGGGTTGCATGAGCAGTTCTTC. This gives the protein CSVDLNTGLHEQFF.

This clone occurred once. Sequence at one end of the junction differs from germline and may be a read error. V gene TRBV5-5 combines with J gene TRBJ1-1; D is possibly TRBD1 (6 bases). This CDR3 contains 12 residues. Germline lookup yields CDR1 SGHKS and CDR2 YYEKEE (reference sequence). DNA for the CDR3: TGTGCCAGCAGCGAGGGGGGGCGGGTACCGGAATTT. It codes for CASSEGGRVPEF.

The V call is TRBV5-6, the J call TRBJ1-3; no clear D. From germline, CDR1 is SGHDT and CDR2 YYEEEE. This CDR3 region has 13 residues. V lost 0 bases to trimming and J lost 4 bases, with 5 bases between them. The CDR3: CASSLASGNTIYF. CDR3 DNA sequence: TGTGCCAGCAGCTTGGCGTCCGGAAACACCATATATTTT.

CDR3 in DNA: TGTGCCAGCAGCTTAGCCCCTACTAGGAACTACGAGCAGTACTTC. It specifies CASSLAPTRNYEQYF. V and J are TRBV7-2 and TRBJ2-7, with D perhaps matching TRBD2 (5 bases). The CDR3 spans 15 residues. With 0 bases removed from V and 3 bases from J, the gap between germline ends came to 12 bases. Germline loops: CDR1 SGHTA, CDR2 FQGNSA.

The chain uses TRBV5-4 and TRBJ2-5; TRBD2 agrees at 14 bases. The CDR3 contains 16 residues. Unmatched junction bases numbered 5, after V lost 4 bases and J lost 3 bases. Germline V CDR1 and CDR2: SGHNT, YYREEE (reference sequence). DNA for the CDR3: TGTGCCAGCAGCCCAGGACTAGCGGGGGGTGAAGAGACCCAGTACTTC. Its protein is CASSPGLAGGEETQYF.

The rearrangement joins TRBV6-5 to TRBJ2-3, with a tentative D call TRBD2 (7 bases). The CDR3 length is 13 residues. V was trimmed by 8 bases and J by 3 bases, leaving 12 bases between them. CDR1 MNHEY and CDR2 SVGAGI come from the germline V gene. The CDR3: CASRAGTTDTQYF. In DNA form, the CDR3 reads TGTGCCAGCCGAGCGGGGACAACAGATACGCAGTATTTT.

The CDR3 nucleotides read TGCGCCAGCAGCCAAGATCGACAGGGATGGGTATACGAGCAGTACTTC. Amino acid sequence: CASSQDRQGWVYEQYF. The V and J genes are TRBV4-3 and TRBJ2-7; TRBD1 agrees at 7 bases. Germline values: CDR1 LGHNA, CDR2 YSLEER. The CDR3 length is 16 residues. J was trimmed by 4 bases and V by 0 bases; bases with no gene match: 9.

For this clone: No DNA is shown, since the ends of the CDR3 on it are uncertain; the CDR3 is the one TCRdb lists. The V and J genes are TRBV29-1 and TRBJ1-1; TRBD1 reflects the table's D call only, with no check against the DNA. The germline V gene encodes CDR1 SQVTM and CDR2 ANQGSEA. The CDR3 has 13 amino acids, counting both end residues. The CDR3 is CSVDNFGPGSAFF.

V is TRBV5-5 and J is TRBJ2-7, with 8 bases aligning to TRBD1. The germline CDR1 and CDR2 sequences are SGHKS and YYEKEE (reference sequence). Trimming cost V 4 bases and J 2 bases; bases outside gene matches: 8. The CDR3 is made up of 15 amino acids. The CDR3 spells CASSAPDRATYEQYF. CDR3 nucleotide sequence: TGTGCCAGCAGCGCCCCGGACAGGGCGACCTACGAGCAGTACTTC.

This clone was counted at least ten times. Written as DNA, the CDR3 is TGTGCCAGCAGCGTCTATCAGGGGTCCACTGAAGCTTTCTTT. It is translated as CASSVYQGSTEAFF. The chain couples TRBV9 to TRBJ1-1; perhaps TRBD1 as D (6 bases). Germline V lookup: CDR1 SGDLS, CDR2 YYNGEE. The CDR3 loop spans 14 amino acids. V gave up 2 bases and J gave up 4 bases, with 12 bases separating them.

The chain has TRBV6-9 and TRBJ2-5; D not resolved. Trimming pared 4 bases from V and 0 bases from J, leaving 6 bases between. Germline-derived CDR1 and CDR2 are MNHGY and SVAAGI. The CDR3 has 13 amino acids. The CDR3 DNA reads TGTGCCAGCAGTTTCAGTAACCAAGAGACCCAGTACTTC. This gives the protein CASSFSNQETQYF.

The genes are TRBV7-2 and TRBJ1-1, with D perhaps TRBD1 (5 bases). V lost 5 bases and J lost 0, with 13 bases in between. Germline V gene sequence: CDR1 SGHTA, CDR2 FQGNSA. The CDR3 consists of 15 residues. The CDR3 spells CASSPLGQMNTEAFF. The CDR3 DNA reads as TGTGCCAGCAGCCCTCTGGGGCAGATGAACACTGAAGCTTTCTTT.

The chain combines TRBV7-9 with TRBJ2-7; 7 nucleotides align to TRBD1. V gave up 1 base and J gave up 1 base; unmatched junction bases: 10. Germline CDR1 reads SEHNR; CDR2 reads FQNEAQ (reference sequence). The CDR3 has 17 amino acids. CDR3 DNA: TGTGCCAGCAGCTTAGGGGGTAGAGGGGGCAGGTCCTACGAGCAGTACTTC. Protein sequence: CASSLGGRGGRSYEQYF. The full variable domain, its missing parts supplied by reference TRBV7-9 and TRBJ2-7, is DTGVSQNPRHKITKRGQNVTFRCDPISEHNRLYWYRQTLGQGPEFLTYFQNEAQLEKSRLLSDRFSAERPKGSFSTLEIQRTEQGDSAMYLCASSLGGRGGRSYEQYFGPGTRLTVT.